This T cell receptor beta chain was captured by sequencing in a study of blood T cells in healthy people across ages. Overall study results and limits: Donor CMV infection status was unknown, possibly confounding age-related changes in expanded clonotypes.

A second PCR, run for 7 to 11 cycles, used a sample-barcoded 5' primer plus a J-beta primer mix. TCRdb passed the 5' RACE reads through MiXCR, listing each CDR3 protein once. Of hundreds of thousands of distinct CDR3 sequences in the sample, approximately 50% were seen once. This clonotype turned up a few times. Its antigen remains unknown. Sequencing input: blood. This receptor was identified in a man aged 55 to 69 in good health.

Written as DNA, the CDR3 is TGTGCCAGCGCCGTTAGGGGGTACAATGAGCAGTTCTTC. Translating gives CASAVRGYNEQFF. V gene TRBV7-9 combines with J gene TRBJ2-1; a possible D gene is TRBD1 (6 bases). Trimming stripped 8 bases from V and 4 bases from J, with 12 bases between. Germline CDR1 and CDR2: SEHNR and FQNEAQ (reference sequence). CDR3 length equals 13 residues.